These T cell receptor beta chains were read from a single sample in a study of cytomegalovirus exposure and HLA in healthy donors. Assay: immunoSEQ multiplex PCR; the TCRdb copy retains only in-frame clones and omits some. In the table there are approximately 170,000 clones, about 59% of which are singletons. Sequenced sample: PBMCs. All receptors derive from a man aged 35 to 55 in good health and CMV-seronegative. The CDR3 runs from the conserved cysteine through the conserved F or W.

j_call v_call cdr3_aa
TRBJ2-7 TRBV2 CASKISGGDAYEQYF
TRBJ2-5 TRBV5-1 CASSSRDREQETQYF
TRBJ2-1 TRBV12-5 CASSKGLGGGSNEQFF
TRBJ2-1 TRBV5-6 CASSLRQTAANEQFF
TRBJ2-3 TRBV5-4 CASSLLTGETDTQYF
TRBJ2-5 TRBV5-1 CASSAGTGGGETQYF
TRBJ2-7 TRBV18 CASSAGRQSSYEQYF
TRBJ2-4 TRBV19 CASSMDRENIQYF
TRBJ2-1 TRBV7-3 CASSLGLAGGNEQFF
TRBJ2-1 TRBV14 CASSPGLAGVVEQFF
TRBJ2-1 TRBV11-3 CASSLATGYNEQFF
TRBJ2-7 TRBV6-6 CASSGGTSVYEQYF
TRBJ1-1 TRBV2 CASREGQATFF
TRBJ2-1 TRBV4-2 CASSQVGGGTYNEQFF
TRBJ2-6 TRBV27 CASVNRAKSSGANVLTF
TRBJ1-5 TRBV7-3 CASSSTAGQPQHF
TRBJ2-5 TRBV5-6 CASSPGQRETQYF
NA TRBV11-2 CASSLAGGDYNEQFF
TRBJ1-5 TRBV7-2 CASSLFGSQPQHF
TRBJ1-5 TRBV7-9 CASSLFRGVDQPQHF
TRBJ2-7 TRBV4-2 CASSPLWGVGTSGPSYEQYF
TRBJ1-2 TRBV30 CACSSYGYTF
TRBJ1-1 TRBV19 CASSTRDRVSSGTEAFF
TRBJ2-3 TRBV5-1 CASSANRGTTDTQYF
TRBJ1-1 TRBV19 CASSSRDRGTEAFF
TRBJ2-1 TRBV7-9 CASSSPGTGGSRHEQFF
TRBJ1-4 TRBV7-9 CASSLSSLTNEKLFF
TRBJ2-1 TRBV9 CASSARRGGKTAHNEQFF
TRBJ2-1 TRBV7-2 CASSRGLAGAEQFF
TRBJ1-1 TRBV9 CASSAGTGGNTEAFF
TRBJ2-2 TRBV7-9 CASSPPTSGGRNTGELFF
TRBJ2-1 TRBV19 CASSIQLADFLNLYNEQFF
TRBJ1-5 TRBV7-9 CSSSMGPNQPQHF
TRBJ2-5 TRBV9 CASSGPLTTGRETQYF
TRBJ2-7 TRBV7-2 CASSGLAGGSYEQYF
TRBJ1-1 TRBV6-5 CASSFRQENTEAFF
TRBJ1-2 TRBV7-8 CASSLARRDRQRLKSYTF
TRBJ1-2 TRBV7-3 CASSLKGKIIGAYGYTF
TRBJ1-5 TRBV7-9 CASSPKATGDYHPQHF
TRBJ1-5 TRBV4-1 CASSRAGTPSRPQHF
TRBJ2-7 TRBV13 CASSLGGTSGSGEQYF
TRBJ1-6 TRBV15 CATSRGTASSYNSPLHF
TRBJ2-2 TRBV12-5 CASGLITNTGELFF
TRBJ2-7 TRBV6-5 CASSYRAGQGYEQYF
TRBJ2-2 TRBV4-1 CASSQGGALTGELFF
TRBJ2-5 TRBV6-1 CASSGAYSTAETQYF
TRBJ2-7 TRBV19 CASSTRQGAYEQYF
TRBJ1-5 TRBV2 CASSSGQYNQPQHF
TRBJ1-4 TRBV19 CASRLGATNEKLFF
TRBJ2-2 TRBV2 CASRPTPAGELFF
TRBJ2-1 TRBV4-3 CASSQRPAGYNEQFF
TRBJ2-3 TRBV27 CASKLWGGRSTDTQYF
TRBJ2-7 TRBV7-3 CASSLLAGPYEQYF
TRBJ2-7 TRBV19 CASSMSSIGGTNYEQYF
TRBJ2-1 TRBV18 CASSPGSASRVWLFF
TRBJ2-3 TRBV5-1 CASSLPPGQGTDTQYF
TRBJ2-7 TRBV6-1 CASIDRDSYEQYF
TRBJ2-7 TRBV27 CASSFGDIYEQYF
TRBJ1-4 TRBV4-1 CASSQAGGLGNEKLFF